Below are 4 T cell receptor beta chains sequenced from a single sample in a study of blood T cell repertoires in COVID-19. Data came from immunoSEQ multiplex PCR; TCRdb stores just in-frame clones and leaves some out. The data hold roughly 280,000 clones, with 88% observed a single time. The sequenced sample was PBMCs or T cells enriched from blood (not recorded which). Receptor source: a woman between 45 and 60 years old who had recovered from COVID-19.

The chain employs TRBV5-1 and TRBJ2-7; TRBD1 might be the D (6 bases). Trimming took 0 bases from V and 6 from J, leaving 16 bases between them. Germline CDR1 SGHRS, CDR2 YFSETQ. The CDR3 extends over 15 amino acids. CDR3: CASSLVPGEPSEQYF. The CDR3 DNA sequence: TGCGCCAGCAGCTTGGTGCCAGGGGAACCCTCCGAGCAGTACTTC.

The rearrangement uses TRBV11-2 and TRBJ2-6; TRBD1 aligns across 9 bases. The CDR3 loop spans 17 amino acids. Germline V CDR1 and CDR2: SGHAT, FQNNGV. V shed 7 bases and J 2 bases; nucleotides not matched to a gene: 9. The CDR3 sequence is CASISTGGLPGANVLTF. The CDR3 bases are TGTGCCAGCATTTCCACAGGGGGCCTCCCTGGGGCCAACGTCCTGACTTTC.

The chain uses TRBV7-2 and TRBJ2-7; 13 nucleotides agree with TRBD2. From germline, CDR1 is SGHTA and CDR2 FQGNSA. V shed 1 base and J 3 bases; nucleotides not matched to a gene: 3. CDR3 length equals 16 residues. The CDR3, as DNA: TGTGCCAGCAGCTTAGTCGGGACTAGCGGGAACTACGAGCAGTACTTC. Amino acid sequence: CASSLVGTSGNYEQYF.

The CDR3 region is CASSQYRGPQPQHF. The CDR3 DNA sequence: TGTGCCAGCTCACAATACAGGGGTCCTCAGCCCCAGCATTTT. This chain joins TRBV18 and TRBJ1-5; 7 bases align to TRBD1. Germline V lookup: CDR1 KGHSH, CDR2 LQKENI. V shed 4 bases, J shed 6 bases, and the junction held 6 bases outside the gene matches. The CDR3 has 14 amino acids.